This T cell receptor beta chain was found in a study of cytomegalovirus exposure and HLA in healthy donors. Germline lookup yields CDR1 LGHNA and CDR2 YSLEER. CDR3 length: 14 amino acids. Trimming shortened V by 1 base and J by 4 bases, and 10 bases separated the two germline ends. Primers included in the PCR were 60 Vbeta and 13 Jbeta primers. Sequencing was performed with immunoSEQ multiplex PCR; in TCRdb, only in-frame clones are kept and a portion is missing. The repertoire holds 150,000 to 200,000 clones, with around three quarters as singletons. This clone was seen a few times. The chain links TRBV4-3 to TRBJ1-1; D is uncertain. The receptor was derived from a man aged 35 to 55 in good health and CMV-seronegative. The material sequenced was PBMCs. CDR3 amino acids: CASSQGYSTTEAFF. As DNA, the CDR3 is TGCGCCAGCAGCCAAGGGTACAGTACCACTGAAGCTTTCTTT.